One and the same sample provided the 3 T cell receptor beta chains below, sequenced in a study of T cell responses to AZD1222 COVID-19 vaccine. The assay was immunoSEQ multiplex PCR, and TCRdb's table has in-frame clones only and misses some. The sample comprises approximately 110,000 clones, roughly 90% of which are singletons, and roughly 4.5% rests with the top ten. The starting material was peripheral blood, obtained on day 0 of AZD1222 vaccination. The source is an adult in good health.

This chain connects TRBV3-1 (or the pseudogene TRBV3-2) to TRBJ2-7; no definite D call. This CDR3 has 15 residues. CDR1 and CDR2 (germline): LGHDT, YNNKEL (reference sequence). The V and J ends lost 4 bases and 6 bases respectively, with 19 bases between them. The CDR3 coding sequence is TGTGCCAGCAGCCCATCCTCCGGGCTGCGGAGCGAGCAGTACTTC. Amino acid sequence: CASSPSSGLRSEQYF.

The V call is TRBV5-4, the J call TRBJ2-7; D perhaps matches TRBD2 (5 bases). The germline gives CDR1 SGHNT, CDR2 YYREEE (reference sequence). The V end lost 7 bases, the J end lost 1 base, and 15 bases lay between the germline ends. This CDR3 region has 14 residues. In DNA, the CDR3 is TGTGCCAGCCGGACTGCATTCGGTTCCTACGAGCAGTACTTC. Translated, it gives CASRTAFGSYEQYF.

The chain has TRBV19 and TRBJ2-3; unclear D gene. CDR3 length: 12 residues. With 6 bases removed from V and 6 bases from J, the gap between germline ends came to 10 bases. CDR1 LNHDA and CDR2 SQIVND come from the germline V gene (reference sequence). The CDR3 region has the DNA TGTGCCAGTAGGATGTCTGGCGATACGCAGTATTTT. This codes for CASRMSGDTQYF.